The source of this T cell receptor beta chain is a study of blood T cell repertoires in COVID-19. The V segment lost 4 bases and the J segment 4 bases; nucleotides outside the gene matches: 5. The CDR3 length is 14 residues. Per germline, CDR1 SGHRS and CDR2 YFSETQ. Only in-frame clones appear in the TCRdb table, and some are missing; sequencing was by immunoSEQ multiplex PCR. The table includes tens of thousands of clones, over 80% detected once. This clone came up a few times. This receptor was identified in a human donor in a cohort sampled during active COVID-19. V and J are TRBV5-1 and TRBJ2-7; TRBD2 agrees at 10 bases. Sequencing input: peripheral blood. This CDR3 reads CASSGLAGAYEQYF. CDR3 coding DNA: TGCGCCAGCAGCGGTCTAGCGGGAGCTTACGAGCAGTACTTC.